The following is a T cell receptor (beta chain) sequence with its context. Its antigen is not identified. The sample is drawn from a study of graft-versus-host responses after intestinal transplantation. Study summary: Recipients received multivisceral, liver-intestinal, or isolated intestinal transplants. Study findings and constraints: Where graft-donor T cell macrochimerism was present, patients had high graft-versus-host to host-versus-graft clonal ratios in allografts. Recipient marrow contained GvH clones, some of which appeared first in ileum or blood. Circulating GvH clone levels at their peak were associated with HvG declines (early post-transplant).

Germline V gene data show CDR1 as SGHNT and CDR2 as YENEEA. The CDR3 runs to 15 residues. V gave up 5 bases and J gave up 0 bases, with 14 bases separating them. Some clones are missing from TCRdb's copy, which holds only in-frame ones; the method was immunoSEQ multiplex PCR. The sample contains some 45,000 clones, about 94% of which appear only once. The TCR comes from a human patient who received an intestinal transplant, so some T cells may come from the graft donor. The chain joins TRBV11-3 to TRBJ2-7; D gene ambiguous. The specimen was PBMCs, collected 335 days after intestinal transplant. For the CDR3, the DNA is TGTGCCAGCAGCCCCTCCGGGCTCTACTCCTACGAGCAGTACTTC. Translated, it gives CASSPSGLYSYEQYF.